A selection of T cell receptor beta chains follows, all from one sample in a study of CD8+ T cells in alopecia areata. The data were produced by immunoSEQ multiplex PCR, yet TCRdb's version contains in-frame clones alone and is incomplete. This sample has some 170,000 clones, with less than 70% found just once. Sequences were derived from CD8+ T cells sorted from blood, sampled at week 24, from a patient treated with tofacitinib. The receptors shown here come from a human donor with alopecia areata. CDR3s include the opening cysteine and the closing phenylalanine or tryptophan. D genes are given only for firm matches. Clone size appears in some rows only: once, few, many, or a class for an expanded clone.

d_call j_call v_call clone_size cdr3_aa cdr3_nt
TRBD1 TRBJ1-2 TRBV29-1 . CSVEARGLVGYTF TGCAGCGTTGAGGCCAGGGGGCTTGTTGGCTACACCTTC
. TRBJ1-2 TRBV9 . CASSVVDSNYGYTF TGTGCCAGCAGCGTAGTGGACTCCAACTATGGCTACACCTTC
. TRBJ1-5 TRBV5-6 few CASSAGTQPQHF TGTGCCAGCTCCGCCGGGACTCAGCCCCAGCATTTT
. TRBJ2-7 TRBV6-5 . CASSYSTGSRQYEQYF TGTGCCAGCAGTTACTCAACAGGGTCACGTCAATACGAGCAGTACTTC
. TRBJ2-3 TRBV23-1 few CASTFFVDTQYF TGCGCCAGCACCTTCTTTGTTGATACGCAGTATTTT
. TRBJ1-6 TRBV9 . CASSPSGRGYSPLHF TGTGCCAGCAGCCCGTCGGGGAGGGGGTACTCACCCCTCCACTTT
TRBD1 TRBJ1-2 TRBV19 few CASSTPDRAKIYGYTF TGTGCCAGTAGTACCCCGGACAGGGCAAAGATCTATGGCTACACCTTC
TRBD2 TRBJ2-2 TRBV4-3 . CASSQDQMELAGYTGELFF TGCGCCAGCAGCCAAGATCAGATGGAACTAGCGGGTTACACCGGGGAGCTGTTTTTT
. TRBJ2-7 TRBV19 once CASSIPLGEQYF TGTGCCAGTAGTATCCCATTGGGCGAGCAGTACTTC
TRBD2 TRBJ2-7 TRBV29-1 . CSGRGGDAYEQYF TGCAGCGGCCGGGGGGGGGACGCCTACGAGCAGTACTTC
. TRBJ2-1 TRBV15 . CATSSGGANNEQFF TGTGCCACCAGCAGTGGTGGGGCAAACAATGAGCAGTTCTTC
. TRBJ1-2 TRBV29-1 few CSVPGGNYGYTF TGCAGCGTTCCTGGGGGGAACTATGGCTACACCTTC
TRBD1 TRBJ1-2 TRBV7-8 . CASSSPGQGAAGYTF TGTGCCAGCAGCTCCCCGGGACAGGGGGCCGCTGGCTACACCTTC
TRBD2 TRBJ2-1 TRBV13 . CASSIGTSGGVGNEQFF TGTGCCAGCAGCATTGGGACTAGCGGGGGTGTGGGCAATGAGCAGTTCTTC
. TRBJ2-3 TRBV7-2 few CAIGGDTQYF TGTGCCATCGGGGGAGATACGCAGTATTTT
TRBD1 TRBJ2-5 TRBV7-6 . CASSQDRAKTQYF TGTGCCAGCAGCCAGGACAGGGCAAAGACCCAGTACTTC
. TRBJ1-6 TRBV5-6 . CASSKEGEGNSPLHF TGTGCCAGCTCGAAGGAGGGGGAGGGCAATTCACCCCTCCACTTT
TRBD2 TRBJ2-1 TRBV30 few CAWRLAGDPPEQFF TGTGCCTGGAGACTAGCGGGGGACCCACCGGAGCAGTTCTTC
. TRBJ1-6 TRBV4-1 few CASSQYWGGGSPLHF TGCGCCAGCAGCCAATACTGGGGAGGGGGATCACCCCTCCACTTT
. TRBJ2-3 TRBV9 once CASSVAGGADTQYF TGTGCCAGCAGCGTAGCTGGCGGGGCAGATACGCAGTATTTT
. TRBJ1-1 TRBV6-5 . CASGQQNTEAFF TGTGCCAGCGGGCAACAAAACACTGAAGCTTTCTTT
TRBD1 TRBJ2-3 TRBV6-5 . CASGDRGSDTQYF TGTGCCAGTGGGGACAGGGGTTCAGATACGCAGTATTTT
. TRBJ1-1 TRBV4-3 once CASSQDRWGSGGNTEAFF TGCGCCAGCAGCCAAGATCGTTGGGGTTCCGGGGGAAATACTGAAGCTTTCTTT
. TRBJ1-1 TRBV30 . CAWSDGGYTEAFF TGTGCCTGGAGTGATGGGGGGTACACTGAAGCTTTCTTT
. TRBJ1-1 TRBV4-3 . CASSMGNTEAFF TGCGCCAGCAGCATGGGGAACACTGAAGCTTTCTTT
. TRBJ2-3 TRBV2 . CASSETDTQYF TGTGCCAGCAGTGAAACCGATACGCAGTATTTT
. TRBJ1-5 TRBV27 . CASSNSSNQPQHF TGTGCCAGCAGCAACAGTAGCAATCAGCCCCAGCATTTT
TRBD1 TRBJ2-3 TRBV5-1 . CASSDGQGRTDTQYF TGCGCCAGCAGCGACGGACAGGGACGGACAGATACGCAGTATTTT
TRBD1 TRBJ2-7 TRBV6-5 . CASRPGTGIYEQYF TGTGCCAGCAGACCCGGGACAGGGATTTACGAGCAGTACTTC
TRBD1 TRBJ2-5 TRBV5-1 . CASSLRTGQRETQYF TGCGCCAGCAGCCTACGGACAGGGCAAAGAGAGACCCAGTACTTC
. TRBJ2-7 TRBV29-1 few CSVLWGYEQYF TGCAGCGTACTCTGGGGCTACGAGCAGTACTTC
TRBD1 TRBJ1-1 TRBV30 . CASRQGNTEAFF TGTGCCAGTAGACAGGGAAACACTGAAGCTTTCTTT
. TRBJ1-2 TRBV30 once CAWSGVREVAGYTF TGTGCCTGGAGTGGGGTCAGGGAGGTCGCTGGCTACACCTTC
. TRBJ1-1 TRBV25-1 . CASSGGQANTEAFF TGTGCCAGCAGTGGGGGACAAGCGAACACTGAAGCTTTCTTT
. TRBJ1-1 TRBV30 . CAWATGSWTEAFF TGTGCCTGGGCTACAGGGTCGTGGACTGAAGCTTTCTTT
TRBD2 TRBJ2-3 TRBV14 few CASSQFGLAGGGDTQYF TGTGCCAGCAGCCAATTCGGTCTAGCGGGGGGAGGAGATACGCAGTATTTT
. TRBJ2-3 TRBV11-2 . CASSPGADTQYF TGTGCCAGCAGCCCCGGGGCAGATACGCAGTATTTT
. TRBJ2-7 TRBV4-1 . CASSQDLAPDDEQYF TGCGCCAGCAGCCAAGATCTAGCCCCAGACGACGAGCAGTACTTC
TRBD2 TRBJ2-4 TRBV28 . CASSPPWAGGSQNIQYF TGTGCCAGCAGTCCTCCCTGGGCCGGGGGGTCTCAAAACATTCAGTACTTC
. TRBJ1-2 TRBV15 . CATSRDRGRSGYTF TGTGCCACCAGCAGAGATCGGGGTCGGTCTGGCTACACCTTC
. TRBJ2-7 TRBV5-1 few CASSLKGNEQYF TGCGCCAGCAGCTTGAAAGGGAACGAGCAGTACTTC
TRBD2 TRBJ2-3 TRBV6-5 few CASSPGTSNTDTQYF TGTGCCAGCAGTCCCGGGACTAGCAACACAGATACGCAGTATTTT
. TRBJ1-4 TRBV4-3 . CASSQDPGAHEKLFF TGCGCCAGCAGCCAAGATCCAGGGGCCCATGAAAAACTGTTTTTT
. TRBJ2-1 TRBV10-3 few CAISLDRSDNEQFF TGTGCCATCAGTCTAGACAGGTCAGACAATGAGCAGTTCTTC
. TRBJ1-2 TRBV5-4 . CASSLWNAPNYGYTF TGTGCCAGCAGCTTATGGAATGCCCCTAACTATGGCTACACCTTC
TRBD1 TRBJ2-3 TRBV5-1 . CASSSRTGEGTDTQYF TGCGCCAGCAGCTCGCGGACAGGGGAAGGCACAGATACGCAGTATTTT
TRBD1 TRBJ1-2 TRBV5-1 . CASSLPGGARGYTF TGCGCCAGCAGCCTCCCAGGGGGCGCCCGGGGCTACACCTTC
TRBD2 TRBJ2-7 TRBV29-1 . CSVEWLAGGSSYEQYF TGCAGCGTTGAATGGCTAGCGGGGGGAAGCTCCTACGAGCAGTACTTC
. TRBJ2-1 TRBV30 . CASAPSGNEQFF TGTGCCTCAGCCCCCAGCGGCAATGAGCAGTTCTTC
. TRBJ1-3 TRBV29-1 . CSVEDPEGAGNTIYF TGCAGCGTTGAAGATCCCGAGGGAGCTGGAAACACCATATATTTT
. TRBJ2-1 TRBV7-9 few CASGWGNEQFF TGTGCCAGCGGGTGGGGAAATGAGCAGTTCTTC
TRBD1 TRBJ1-2 TRBV10-3 . CAIMPDRGDGYTF TGTGCCATCATGCCGGACAGGGGGGACGGCTACACCTTC
. TRBJ1-1 TRBV29-1 few CSVLENTEAFF TGCAGCGTTTTAGAGAACACTGAAGCTTTCTTT